This TCR beta chain came from a study of T-cell memory formation after mild COVID-19. This clonotype was picked up many times. TCRdb re-called the 5' RACE reads with MiXCR, one entry per CDR3 protein. The data contain roughly 160,000 distinct CDR3 sequences, around a tenth of them singletons. This sequence originates from a man between 18 and 35 years old who had mild COVID-19 (a few samples of this study predate the infection). Cell type and time point are not known. What was sequenced was PBMCs or a T cell subset sorted from them (not recorded which).

The CDR3 nucleotides are TGTGCCAGCAGCCTTGGGAGGCCTAATTCTGGAAACACCATATATTTT. Protein: CASSLGRPNSGNTIYF. The chain joins TRBV12-3 or TRBV12-4 to TRBJ1-3; D is undetermined. The CDR3 totals 16 residues. Trimming cost V 6 bases and J 1 base, with 16 bases left between them.